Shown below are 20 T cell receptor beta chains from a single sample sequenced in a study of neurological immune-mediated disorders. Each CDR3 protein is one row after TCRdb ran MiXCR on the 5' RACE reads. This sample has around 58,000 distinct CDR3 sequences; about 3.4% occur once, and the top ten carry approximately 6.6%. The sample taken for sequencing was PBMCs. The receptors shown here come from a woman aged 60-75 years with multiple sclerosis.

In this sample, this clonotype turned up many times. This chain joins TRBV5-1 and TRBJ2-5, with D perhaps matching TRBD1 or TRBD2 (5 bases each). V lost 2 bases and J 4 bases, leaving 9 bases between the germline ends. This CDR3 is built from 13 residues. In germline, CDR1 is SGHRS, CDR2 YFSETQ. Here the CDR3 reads CASSFGGGETQYF. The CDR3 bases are TGCGCCAGCAGCTTTGGGGGTGGAGAGACCCAGTACTTC.

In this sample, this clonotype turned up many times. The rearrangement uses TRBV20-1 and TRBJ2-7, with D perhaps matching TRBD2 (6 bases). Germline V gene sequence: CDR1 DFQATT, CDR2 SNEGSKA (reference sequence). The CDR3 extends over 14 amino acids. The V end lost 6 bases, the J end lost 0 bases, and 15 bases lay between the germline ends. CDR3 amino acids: CSATLAGPSYEQYF. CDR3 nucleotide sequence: TGCAGTGCAACCCTGGCGGGGCCCTCCTACGAGCAGTACTTC.

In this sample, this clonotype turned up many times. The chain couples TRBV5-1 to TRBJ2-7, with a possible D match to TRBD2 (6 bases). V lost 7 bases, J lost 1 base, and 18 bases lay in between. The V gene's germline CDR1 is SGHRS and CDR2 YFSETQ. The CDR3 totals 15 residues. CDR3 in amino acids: CASHEPGLKSYEQYF. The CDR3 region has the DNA TGCGCCAGCCATGAACCGGGACTTAAGTCCTACGAGCAGTACTTC.

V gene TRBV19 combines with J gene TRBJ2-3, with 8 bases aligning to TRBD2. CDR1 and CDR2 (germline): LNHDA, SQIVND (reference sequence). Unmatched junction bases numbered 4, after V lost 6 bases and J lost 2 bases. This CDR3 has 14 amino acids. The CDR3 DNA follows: TGTGCCAGTAGAGCGGGAGACTACACAGATACGCAGTATTTT. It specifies CASRAGDYTDTQYF.

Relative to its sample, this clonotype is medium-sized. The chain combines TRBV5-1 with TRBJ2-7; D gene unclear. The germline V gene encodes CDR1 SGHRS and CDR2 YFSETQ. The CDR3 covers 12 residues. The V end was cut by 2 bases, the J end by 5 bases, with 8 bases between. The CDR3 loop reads CASSLNSHEQYF. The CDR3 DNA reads TGCGCCAGCAGCTTAAATAGCCACGAGCAGTACTTC.

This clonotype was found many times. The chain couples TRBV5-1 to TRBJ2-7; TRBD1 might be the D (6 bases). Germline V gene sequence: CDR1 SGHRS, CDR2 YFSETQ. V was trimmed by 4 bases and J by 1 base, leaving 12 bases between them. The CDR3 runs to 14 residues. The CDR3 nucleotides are TGCGCCAGCAGCCGTTATCAGGGGTCCTACGAGCAGTACTTC. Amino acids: CASSRYQGSYEQYF.

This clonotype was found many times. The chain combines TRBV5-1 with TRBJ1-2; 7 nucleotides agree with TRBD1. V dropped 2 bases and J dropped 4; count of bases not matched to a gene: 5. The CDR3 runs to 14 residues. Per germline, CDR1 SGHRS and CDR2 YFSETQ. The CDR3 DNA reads TGCGCCAGCAGCTTCAGGGGGGAGCTCTATGGCTACACCTTC. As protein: CASSFRGELYGYTF.

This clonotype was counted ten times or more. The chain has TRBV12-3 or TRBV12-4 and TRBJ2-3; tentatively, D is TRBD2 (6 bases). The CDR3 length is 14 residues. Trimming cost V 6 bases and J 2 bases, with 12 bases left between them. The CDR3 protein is CASSLSGTTDTQYF. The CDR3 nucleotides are TGTGCCAGCAGCCTTAGCGGAACCACAGATACGCAGTATTTT.

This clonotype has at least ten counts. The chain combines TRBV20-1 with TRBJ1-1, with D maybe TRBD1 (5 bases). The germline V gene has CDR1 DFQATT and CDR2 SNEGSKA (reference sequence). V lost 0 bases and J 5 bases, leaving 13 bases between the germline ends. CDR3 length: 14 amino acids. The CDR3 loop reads CSARDRRGSTEAFF. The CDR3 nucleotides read TGCAGTGCTAGAGATAGAAGGGGTTCGACTGAAGCTTTCTTT.

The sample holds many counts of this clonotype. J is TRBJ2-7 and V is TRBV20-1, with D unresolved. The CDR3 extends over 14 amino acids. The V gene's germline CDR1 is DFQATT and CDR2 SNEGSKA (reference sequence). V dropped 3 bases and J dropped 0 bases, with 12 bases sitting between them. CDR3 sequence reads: CSASSVGPSYEQYF. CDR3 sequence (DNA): TGCAGTGCTAGCTCTGTGGGTCCCTCCTACGAGCAGTACTTC.

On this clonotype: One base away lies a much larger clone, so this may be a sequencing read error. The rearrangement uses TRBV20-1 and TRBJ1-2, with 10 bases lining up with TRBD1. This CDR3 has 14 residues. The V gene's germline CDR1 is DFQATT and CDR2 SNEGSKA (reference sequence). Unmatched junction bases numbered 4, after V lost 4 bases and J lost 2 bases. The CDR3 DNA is TGCAGTGCTAAGGGACAGGGGACGAACTATGGCTACACCTTC. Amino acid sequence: CSAKGQGTNYGYTF.

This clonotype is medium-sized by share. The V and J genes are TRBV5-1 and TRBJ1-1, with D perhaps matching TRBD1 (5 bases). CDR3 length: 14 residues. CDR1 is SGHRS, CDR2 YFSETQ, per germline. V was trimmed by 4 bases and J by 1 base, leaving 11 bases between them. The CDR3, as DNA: TGCGCCAGCAGCCCCGGGACCGCGAACACTGAAGCTTTCTTT. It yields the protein CASSPGTANTEAFF. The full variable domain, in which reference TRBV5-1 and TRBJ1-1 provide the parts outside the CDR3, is KAGVTQTPRYLIKTRGQQVTLSCSPISGHRSVSWYQQTPGQGLQFLFEYFSETQRNKGNFPGRFSGRQFSNSRSEMNVSTLELGDSALYLCASSPGTANTEAFFGQGTRLTVV.

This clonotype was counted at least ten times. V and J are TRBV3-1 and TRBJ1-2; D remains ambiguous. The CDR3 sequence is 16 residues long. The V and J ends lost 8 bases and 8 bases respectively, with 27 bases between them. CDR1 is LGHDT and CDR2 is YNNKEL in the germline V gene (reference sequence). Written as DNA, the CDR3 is TGTGCCAGCGCGCTACAAGCGGCCTGGTTGATTAACGGCTACACCTTC. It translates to CASALQAAWLINGYTF.

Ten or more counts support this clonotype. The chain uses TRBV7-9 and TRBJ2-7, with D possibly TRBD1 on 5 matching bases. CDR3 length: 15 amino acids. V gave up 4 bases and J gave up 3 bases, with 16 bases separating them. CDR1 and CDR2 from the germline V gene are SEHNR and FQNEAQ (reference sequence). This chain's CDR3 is CASSSHLDSIYEQYF. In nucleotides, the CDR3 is TGTGCCAGCAGCTCCCACCTTGACAGTATCTACGAGCAGTACTTC.

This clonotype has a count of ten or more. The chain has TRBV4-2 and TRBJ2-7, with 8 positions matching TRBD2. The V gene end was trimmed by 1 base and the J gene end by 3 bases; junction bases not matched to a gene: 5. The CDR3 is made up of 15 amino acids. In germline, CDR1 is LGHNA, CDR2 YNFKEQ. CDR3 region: CASSQVLAESYEQYF. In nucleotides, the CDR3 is TGTGCCAGCAGCCAAGTACTAGCGGAGAGCTACGAGCAGTACTTC.

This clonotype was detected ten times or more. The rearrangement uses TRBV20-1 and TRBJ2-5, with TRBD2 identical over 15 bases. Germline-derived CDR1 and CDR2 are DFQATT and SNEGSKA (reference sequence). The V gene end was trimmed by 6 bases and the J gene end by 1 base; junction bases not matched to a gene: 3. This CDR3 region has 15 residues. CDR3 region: CSAGTSGRIQETQYF. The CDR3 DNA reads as TGCAGTGCCGGGACTAGCGGGAGGATCCAAGAGACCCAGTACTTC.

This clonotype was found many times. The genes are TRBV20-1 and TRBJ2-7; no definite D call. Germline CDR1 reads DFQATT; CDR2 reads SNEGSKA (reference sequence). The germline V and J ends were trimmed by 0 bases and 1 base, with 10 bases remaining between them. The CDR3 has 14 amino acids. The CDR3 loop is CSAREVASSYEQYF. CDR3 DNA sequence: TGCAGTGCTAGAGAGGTTGCTAGTTCCTACGAGCAGTACTTC.

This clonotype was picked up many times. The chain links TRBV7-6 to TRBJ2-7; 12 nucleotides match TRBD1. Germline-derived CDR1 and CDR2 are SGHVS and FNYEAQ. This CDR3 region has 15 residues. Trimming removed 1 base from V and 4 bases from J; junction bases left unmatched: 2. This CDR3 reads CASSLVGQGAYEQYF. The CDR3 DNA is TGTGCCAGCAGCTTAGTGGGACAGGGGGCATACGAGCAGTACTTC.

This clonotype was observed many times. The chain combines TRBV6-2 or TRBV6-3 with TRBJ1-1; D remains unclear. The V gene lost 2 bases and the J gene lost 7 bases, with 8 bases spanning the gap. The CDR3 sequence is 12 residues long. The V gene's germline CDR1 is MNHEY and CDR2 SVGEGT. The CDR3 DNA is TGTGCCAGCAGTTACCCGAGTCTTGAAGCTTTCTTT. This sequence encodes CASSYPSLEAFF.

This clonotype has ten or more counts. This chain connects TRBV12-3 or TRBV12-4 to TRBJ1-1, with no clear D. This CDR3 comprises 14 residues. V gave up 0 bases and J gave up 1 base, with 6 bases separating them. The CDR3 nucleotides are TGTGCCAGCAGTTTAGCGCAGGCGAACACTGAAGCTTTCTTT. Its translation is CASSLAQANTEAFF.